The present T cell receptor beta chain was sequenced within a study of T-cell reconstitution after alpha-beta-depleted transplantation in children. The sample holds a few counts of this clonotype. The junction had 9 bases not matched to a gene; V was cut back by 5 bases and J by 3 bases. This CDR3 has 15 amino acids. Germline-derived CDR1 and CDR2 are MNHEY and SMNVEV (reference sequence). Library preparation (for TCRbeta) was performed with unique molecular identifiers. Each CDR3 protein gets one entry after TCRdb re-called the PCR reads with MiXCR. There are about 410,000 distinct CDR3 sequences in the sample; around 21% occur only once, and over 3.5% lies in the top ten.

Here the sequenced sample was PBMCs from the stem cell graft donor, taken from the stem cell graft. The TCR was taken from a human donor who donated a stem cell graft to a child with acute myeloid leukemia. The chain links TRBV27 to TRBJ2-7; 8 bases line up with TRBD1. The CDR3 coding sequence is TGTGCCAGCAGTACCTGGACAGGGAGAGACTACGAGCAGTACTTC. This codes for CASSTWTGRDYEQYF.